Listed here is a single T cell receptor (beta chain). Its antigen remains unidentified. This sample was taken from a study of identical twins. Study-wide results and limits: Out-of-frame alpha sequences common to twins exhibited an excess of low generation probability.

TCRdb re-derived calls from the 5' RACE reads in MiXCR, one entry per CDR3 protein. The table lists 1.5 million to 2 million distinct CDR3 sequences, less than 35% of them singletons. This TCR derives from a newborn girl in good health. Input material: cord blood.

Here the CDR3 reads CSARPNPGGETQYF. In DNA form, the CDR3 reads TGCAGTGCTAGACCCAATCCAGGCGGCGAGACCCAGTACTTC. The genes are TRBV20-1 and TRBJ2-5; D remains unclear. Looked up from germline, CDR1 is DFQATT and CDR2 is SNEGSKA (reference sequence). The CDR3 contains 14 residues. V shed 2 bases and J shed 5 bases, with 15 bases lying between them.